These T cell receptor beta chains were read from a single sample in a study of breast tumors, draining lymph nodes, adjacent tissues. Each CDR3 protein gets one entry after TCRdb re-called the multiplex PCR reads with MiXCR. The sample holds under 250,000 distinct CDR3 sequences, about 34% seen once. The specimen was axillary lymph node tissue. All receptors come from a female donor with breast cancer. Some clones in this sample may be carry-over from other donors' samples. The CDR3 runs from the conserved cysteine through the conserved F or W. Fields, in order: D gene, clone size, V gene, J gene, CDR3 DNA, CDR3 protein. The D gene is left open where the match is weak. The size entry is marked missing in some rows and otherwise reads once, few, many or a size class.

d_gene: .; abundance: many; v_gene: TRBV19; j_gene: TRBJ2-3; CDR3nt: TGTGCCAGTAGTATAGAGCCAGGGCGGGATACGCAGTATTTT; CDR3aa: CASSIEPGRDTQYF
d_gene: TRBD2; abundance: .; v_gene: TRBV10-3; j_gene: TRBJ2-1; CDR3nt: TGCGCCATCAGTGAGCGGACTAGCGGGGCGAATGAGCAGTTCTTC; CDR3aa: CAISERTSGANEQFF
d_gene: TRBD2; abundance: many; v_gene: TRBV10-3; j_gene: TRBJ2-1; CDR3nt: TGTGCCATCAGTGAGTCTCGGGGGACTAGCGGGAGTGGCGAGCAGTTCTTC; CDR3aa: CAISESRGTSGSGEQFF
d_gene: .; abundance: .; v_gene: TRBV10-2; j_gene: TRBJ1-2; CDR3nt: TGCGCCAGCAGTGACATGGAAGGCTACACCTTC; CDR3aa: CASSDMEGYTF
d_gene: TRBD2; abundance: .; v_gene: TRBV12-3/TRBV12-4; j_gene: TRBJ2-1; CDR3nt: TGTGCCAGCAGTTTCCCTCACGGGGGTAGCGGGAGGGTCTATGAGCAGTTCTTC; CDR3aa: CASSFPHGGSGRVYEQFF
d_gene: .; abundance: .; v_gene: TRBV5-1; j_gene: TRBJ2-7; CDR3nt: TGCGCCAGCAGCTTGGTGCAGGGTCCCTACGAGCAGTACTTC; CDR3aa: CASSLVQGPYEQYF
d_gene: .; abundance: .; v_gene: TRBV6-2/TRBV6-3; j_gene: TRBJ2-1; CDR3nt: TGTGCCAGCAGTCACGGGGGGCGGGGCAATGGGCAGTTCTTC; CDR3aa: CASSHGGRGNGQFF
d_gene: TRBD2; abundance: many; v_gene: TRBV12-3/TRBV12-4; j_gene: TRBJ2-7; CDR3nt: TGTGCCAGCAGCCTACGGGGGGTTGGCGGCTACGAGCAGTACTTC; CDR3aa: CASSLRGVGGYEQYF
d_gene: .; abundance: many; v_gene: TRBV11-2; j_gene: TRBJ2-4; CDR3nt: TGTGCCAGCAGCTTAGAGACAGTAGCCAAAAACATTCAGTACTTC; CDR3aa: CASSLETVAKNIQYF
d_gene: .; abundance: many; v_gene: TRBV6-4; j_gene: TRBJ2-2; CDR3nt: TGTGCCAGCAGTGACCCCTCGGCTACCGGGGAGCTGTTTTTT; CDR3aa: CASSDPSATGELFF
d_gene: TRBD2; abundance: .; v_gene: TRBV20-1; j_gene: TRBJ2-1; CDR3nt: TGCAGTGCTAGGGAGGACTCTAGCGGGAGGGAGGGTGAGCAGTTCTTC; CDR3aa: CSAREDSSGREGEQFF
d_gene: TRBD1; abundance: few; v_gene: TRBV28; j_gene: TRBJ2-2; CDR3nt: TGTGCCAGCAGTTTGTTTTGGAGAGGACAGGGGGGAGCCGGGGAGCTGTTTTTT; CDR3aa: CASSLFWRGQGGAGELFF
d_gene: .; abundance: .; v_gene: TRBV6-5; j_gene: TRBJ2-5; CDR3nt: TGTGCCAGCAGCAGAGGTAGTCACCGACTAGGGGGTTTTCAAGAGACCCGGTACTTC; CDR3aa: CASSRGSHRLGGFQETRYF
d_gene: .; abundance: many; v_gene: TRBV11-2; j_gene: TRBJ1-3; CDR3nt: TGTGCCAGCAGCCAGCAGGGGACTGGAAACACCATATATTTT; CDR3aa: CASSQQGTGNTIYF
d_gene: .; abundance: many; v_gene: TRBV11-3; j_gene: TRBJ2-4; CDR3nt: TGTGCCAGCAGCCCCGGAAGCGGAAACATTCAGTACTTC; CDR3aa: CASSPGSGNIQYF
d_gene: .; abundance: .; v_gene: TRBV9; j_gene: TRBJ1-1; CDR3nt: TGTGCCAGCAGCGTAGTGCAGGGGATGACTGAAGCTTTCTTT; CDR3aa: CASSVVQGMTEAFF
d_gene: .; abundance: .; v_gene: TRBV7-9; j_gene: TRBJ2-2; CDR3nt: TGTGCCAGCAGCCCGGACAGACCCGGGGAGCTGTTTTTT; CDR3aa: CASSPDRPGELFF
d_gene: TRBD1; abundance: many; v_gene: TRBV6-1; j_gene: TRBJ1-2; CDR3nt: TGTGCCAGCAGTGAACGATGGGACAGCCCCTATGGCTACACCTTC; CDR3aa: CASSERWDSPYGYTF
d_gene: .; abundance: many; v_gene: TRBV6-2/TRBV6-3; j_gene: TRBJ2-3; CDR3nt: TGTGCCAGCAGTCATCTGCGGGACAGCACAGATACGCAGTATTTT; CDR3aa: CASSHLRDSTDTQYF
d_gene: TRBD1; abundance: many; v_gene: TRBV5-4; j_gene: TRBJ2-2; CDR3nt: TGTGCCAGCGAACGAAAGGGACAGGGGGCCGGGGAGCTGTTTTTT; CDR3aa: CASERKGQGAGELFF
d_gene: TRBD2; abundance: many; v_gene: TRBV4-1; j_gene: TRBJ2-5; CDR3nt: TGCGCCAGCAGCCAGGGACTAGCGGGGGGTCAAGAGACCCAGTACTTC; CDR3aa: CASSQGLAGGQETQYF
d_gene: .; abundance: many; v_gene: TRBV15; j_gene: TRBJ2-1; CDR3nt: TGTGCCACCAGCAGTAGACAAGCCCAGCTGGTTGGACAGTTCTTC; CDR3aa: CATSSRQAQLVGQFF
d_gene: TRBD2; abundance: many; v_gene: TRBV5-1; j_gene: TRBJ2-5; CDR3nt: TGCGCCAGCGGCCTTGGCGGGAGGTTCTTGGGGACCCAGTACTTC; CDR3aa: CASGLGGRFLGTQYF
d_gene: TRBD2; abundance: .; v_gene: TRBV2; j_gene: TRBJ2-5; CDR3nt: TGTGCCAGCAGTAAGCTGACTAGCGGGGCCCAAGAGACCCAGTACTTC; CDR3aa: CASSKLTSGAQETQYF
d_gene: .; abundance: .; v_gene: TRBV12-5; j_gene: TRBJ2-7; CDR3nt: TGTGCTAGTGGTTTGGTACCGCAGACAAGGAGGGTTACCTACGAGCAGTACTTC; CDR3aa: CASGLVPQTRRVTYEQYF
d_gene: .; abundance: .; v_gene: TRBV24-1; j_gene: TRBJ2-5; CDR3nt: TGTGCCACCAGTGATGCCGGGCTAGTTGGGCAAGTGACCCAGTACTTT; CDR3aa: CATSDAGLVGQVTQYF
d_gene: .; abundance: many; v_gene: TRBV30; j_gene: TRBJ2-7; CDR3nt: TGTGCCTGGAGTGTTGGGCCCGAGGGCAGGGTTGGGCAGTACTTC; CDR3aa: CAWSVGPEGRVGQYF
d_gene: TRBD2; abundance: .; v_gene: TRBV20-1; j_gene: TRBJ2-3; CDR3nt: TGCAGTGCTACAGGACTAGCGGGAGTCGGTGAGCAGTATTTT; CDR3aa: CSATGLAGVGEQYF
d_gene: .; abundance: many; v_gene: TRBV12-3/TRBV12-4; j_gene: TRBJ2-3; CDR3nt: TGTGCCAGCAGTTTAACAGGGCGGGGAGATACGCAGTATTTT; CDR3aa: CASSLTGRGDTQYF
d_gene: .; abundance: many; v_gene: TRBV7-2; j_gene: TRBJ2-1; CDR3nt: TGTGCCAGCAGCTTATCCGGCGGTTTAGCCTACAATGAGCAGTTCTTC; CDR3aa: CASSLSGGLAYNEQFF
d_gene: .; abundance: many; v_gene: TRBV7-9; j_gene: TRBJ2-7; CDR3nt: TGTGCCAGCAGCTCAGGGTCCCACCTCTACGAGCAGTACTTC; CDR3aa: CASSSGSHLYEQYF
d_gene: .; abundance: many; v_gene: TRBV5-4; j_gene: TRBJ2-5; CDR3nt: TGTGCCAGCAGCTCGCCGAAGACAGGTCGCCAAGAGACCCAGTACTTC; CDR3aa: CASSSPKTGRQETQYF
d_gene: TRBD1; abundance: .; v_gene: TRBV13; j_gene: TRBJ2-5; CDR3nt: TGTGCCAGCAGCCTCTACGGGACAGGCGGGACCCAGTACTTC; CDR3aa: CASSLYGTGGTQYF
d_gene: .; abundance: .; v_gene: TRBV12-3/TRBV12-4; j_gene: TRBJ1-6; CDR3nt: TGTGCCAGCAGTTTAGGGGGCATTGGGGAGTCACCCCCCCACTTT; CDR3aa: CASSLGGIGESPPHF
d_gene: TRBD2; abundance: many; v_gene: TRBV7-2; j_gene: TRBJ2-2; CDR3nt: TGTGCCAGCAGCTTAGGGTCGGGAGGAGGGACCGGGGAGCTGTTTTTT; CDR3aa: CASSLGSGGGTGELFF
d_gene: TRBD1; abundance: .; v_gene: TRBV13; j_gene: TRBJ1-4; CDR3nt: TGTGCCAGCAGCTTATGGCTAGCGGGACAGGGAAATGAAAAACTGTTTTTT; CDR3aa: CASSLWLAGQGNEKLFF
d_gene: TRBD2; abundance: many; v_gene: TRBV5-1; j_gene: TRBJ2-1; CDR3nt: TGCGCCAGCAGCAGAACCGGGACTAGCAAGAATGAGCAGTTCTTC; CDR3aa: CASSRTGTSKNEQFF
d_gene: TRBD2; abundance: many; v_gene: TRBV7-6; j_gene: TRBJ2-2; CDR3nt: TGTGCCAGCAGCTTAATGGGTAGCGGGACCGTTGCCGGGGAGCTGTTTTTT; CDR3aa: CASSLMGSGTVAGELFF
d_gene: TRBD2; abundance: many; v_gene: TRBV6-5; j_gene: TRBJ2-2; CDR3nt: TGTGCCAGTATAGCGGGAGGGTTGGACACCGGGGAGCTGTTTTTT; CDR3aa: CASIAGGLDTGELFF
d_gene: .; abundance: many; v_gene: TRBV19; j_gene: TRBJ2-5; CDR3nt: TGTGCCAGTAGTACCGGGTCTACGGGGGAGACCCAGTACTTC; CDR3aa: CASSTGSTGETQYF
d_gene: .; abundance: .; v_gene: TRBV30; j_gene: TRBJ2-2; CDR3nt: TGTGCCTGGAGTCCGCGGAGGGGCGGGGAGCTGTTTTTT; CDR3aa: CAWSPRRGGELFF
d_gene: .; abundance: .; v_gene: TRBV18; j_gene: TRBJ2-1; CDR3nt: TGTGCCAGCTCACCATCCCAGTACGGTGAGCAGTTCTTC; CDR3aa: CASSPSQYGEQFF
d_gene: .; abundance: many; v_gene: TRBV12-3/TRBV12-4; j_gene: TRBJ1-5; CDR3nt: TGTGCCAGCAGTCCCCGCAGGAATCAGCCCCAGCATTTT; CDR3aa: CASSPRRNQPQHF
d_gene: TRBD1; abundance: few; v_gene: TRBV6-5; j_gene: TRBJ1-6; CDR3nt: TGTGCCAGCAGTCACGTACAGGGGTCTAATTCGCCCCTCCACTTT; CDR3aa: CASSHVQGSNSPLHF
d_gene: TRBD1; abundance: many; v_gene: TRBV6-5; j_gene: TRBJ2-5; CDR3nt: TGTGCCAGCAGTCACCTCGGGACAGTCCAAGAGACCCAGTACTTC; CDR3aa: CASSHLGTVQETQYF
d_gene: .; abundance: .; v_gene: TRBV24-1; j_gene: TRBJ2-1; CDR3nt: TGTGCCACCAGTGGTGGAAGGGCGACTACTTACAATGAGCAGTTCTTC; CDR3aa: CATSGGRATTYNEQFF
d_gene: TRBD1; abundance: many; v_gene: TRBV5-6; j_gene: TRBJ1-4; CDR3nt: TGTGCCAGCAGCTTTGGACAGGGTGAAAAACTGTTTTTT; CDR3aa: CASSFGQGEKLFF
d_gene: .; abundance: many; v_gene: TRBV6-5; j_gene: TRBJ1-3; CDR3nt: TGTGCCAGCAGGCAGGGGTACGGAAACACCATATATTTT; CDR3aa: CASRQGYGNTIYF
d_gene: .; abundance: .; v_gene: TRBV15; j_gene: TRBJ2-5; CDR3nt: TGTGCCACCAGCAGCATTGGAGAGACCCAGTACTTC; CDR3aa: CATSSIGETQYF